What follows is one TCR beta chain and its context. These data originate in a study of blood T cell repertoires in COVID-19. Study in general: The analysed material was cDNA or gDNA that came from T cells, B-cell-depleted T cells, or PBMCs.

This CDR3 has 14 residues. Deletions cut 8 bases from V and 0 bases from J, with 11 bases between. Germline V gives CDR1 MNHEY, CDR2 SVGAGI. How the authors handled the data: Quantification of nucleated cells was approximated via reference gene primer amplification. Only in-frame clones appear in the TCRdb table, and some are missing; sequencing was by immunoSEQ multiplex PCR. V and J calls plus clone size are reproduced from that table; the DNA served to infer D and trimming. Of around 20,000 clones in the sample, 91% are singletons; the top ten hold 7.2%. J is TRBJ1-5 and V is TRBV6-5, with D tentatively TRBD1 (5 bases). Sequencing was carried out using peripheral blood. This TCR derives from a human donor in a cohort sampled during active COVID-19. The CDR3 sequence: CASHQGYSNQPQHF. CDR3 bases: TGTGCCAGCCATCAGGGTTATAGCAATCAGCCCCAGCATTTT.